This T cell receptor beta chain is drawn from a study of cytomegalovirus exposure and HLA in healthy donors. Study-wide results and caveats: Earlier results showed most TCR beta V segments being productive about 90% or about 30% of the time. A missense DCLRE1C variant was associated with V- and J-gene trimming of TCR beta chains in a later analysis, and an independent cohort replicated the association.

Germline V gene data show CDR1 as ENHRY and CDR2 as SYGVKD. The CDR3 totals 15 residues. V was trimmed by 4 bases and J by 2 bases, leaving 12 bases between them. The PCR was carried out with 60 Vbeta primers and 13 Jbeta primers. Measured with immunoSEQ multiplex PCR; TCRdb has only the in-frame clones, and not every one. The sample records 90,000 to 120,000 clones, around 78% being singletons. Points on this clone: Antigen specificity is unknown.

This clonotype originated in a man aged 30 to 45 in good health and CMV-seronegative. The specimen was PBMCs. The rearrangement links TRBV10-3 to TRBJ2-1; tentatively, D is TRBD2 (5 bases). CDR3 sequence (DNA): TGTGCCATCAGTGGGGCCCAGCGGACCTACAATGAGCAGTTCTTC. Encoded protein: CAISGAQRTYNEQFF.